These 29 T cell receptor beta chains came from one sample sequenced in a study of OX40 agonist ivuxolimab in advanced cancers. Clones were read by immunoSEQ multiplex PCR, and TCRdb kept only the in-frame ones, dropping some. The sample carries about 68,000 clones, roughly 84% recorded once. This material consisted of CD4+ or CD8+ T cells sorted from blood, taken in a trial of the OX40 agonist ivuxolimab. Receptor source: an adult with an advanced solid tumor such as melanoma, head and neck, liver or kidney cancer.

DNA of the CDR3: TGTGCCAGCAGCCCATCACAGGGCGGCTATGGCTACACCTTC. Residues: CASSPSQGGYGYTF. The chain combines TRBV6-6 with TRBJ1-2; perhaps TRBD1 as D (6 bases). Germline CDR1 reads MNHNY; CDR2 reads SVGAGI (reference sequence). The CDR3 is 14 residues long. The V end lost 6 bases, the J end lost 4 bases, and 15 bases lay between the germline ends.

The rearrangement links TRBV6-6 to TRBJ2-7; D is unclear. Germline assignment: CDR1 MNHNY and CDR2 SVGAGI (reference sequence). The V end was cut by 2 bases, the J end by 1 base, with 6 bases between. The CDR3 sequence is 13 residues long. The CDR3 DNA reads TGTGCCAGCAGTTACGACGGATCCTACGAGCAGTACTTC. Its protein is CASSYDGSYEQYF.

This chain uses TRBV7-3 with TRBJ2-1; D not certain. With 5 bases removed from V and 0 bases from J, the gap between germline ends came to 11 bases. There are 15 residues in the CDR3. Germline values: CDR1 SGHTA, CDR2 FQGTGA. The CDR3 sequence: CASSPLIGSYNEQFF. The DNA of the CDR3 is TGTGCCAGCAGCCCTCTTATCGGCTCCTACAATGAGCAGTTCTTC. Full variable domain (missing parts from reference TRBV7-3 and TRBJ2-1): GAGVSQTPSNKVTEKGKYVELRCDPISGHTALYWYRQSLGQGPEFLIYFQGTGAADDSGLPNDRFFAVRPEGSVSTLKIQRTERGDSAVYLCASSPLIGSYNEQFFGPGTRLTVL.

The chain joins TRBV19 to TRBJ2-7, with D possibly being TRBD1 (6 bases). The V end was cut by 5 bases, the J end by 4 bases, with 24 bases between. The germline CDR1 and CDR2 sequences are LNHDA and SQIVND (reference sequence). The CDR3 runs to 17 residues. This CDR3 is CASSFPPGVKERYEQYF. The CDR3 DNA reads as TGTGCCAGTAGTTTTCCTCCAGGGGTAAAGGAACGGTACGAGCAGTACTTC.

The chain's CDR3 is CASRSSDLGGYTF. The CDR3 DNA follows: TGTGCCAGTAGGTCGTCGGACCTAGGGGGCTACACCTTC. The chain joins TRBV19 to TRBJ1-2, with no clear D. This CDR3 is built from 13 residues. V was cut by 6 bases and J by 8 bases, with 16 bases left in between. Per the germline V gene, CDR1 is LNHDA and CDR2 is SQIVND (reference sequence).

The chain couples TRBV7-8 to TRBJ2-2; D perhaps matches TRBD1 (5 bases). Per germline, CDR1 SGHVS and CDR2 FQNEAQ. With 8 bases removed from V and 6 bases from J, the gap between germline ends came to 25 bases. The CDR3 contains 17 residues. The CDR3 DNA sequence: TGTGCCAGCTGCCCATCAGGGCCCATGACAGATCCCGGGGAGCTGTTTTTT. Protein: CASCPSGPMTDPGELFF.

This chain uses TRBV5-6 with TRBJ2-5; no clear D gene. Germline loops: CDR1 SGHDT, CDR2 YYEEEE. The CDR3 length is 12 residues. The CDR3 bases are TGTGTCCGGATTGTGGTCCAAGAGACCCAGTACTTC. Its protein product is CVRIVVQETQYF.

The chain uses TRBV6-5 and TRBJ1-2, with D tentatively TRBD1 (6 bases). Germline CDR1 MNHEY, CDR2 SVGAGI. Trimming stripped 0 bases from V and 6 bases from J, with 14 bases between. The CDR3 length is 15 residues. CDR3 sequence reads: CASSYSGTPPHGYTF. CDR3 bases: TGTGCCAGCAGTTACTCCGGGACACCTCCTCATGGCTACACCTTC.

The chain carries TRBV7-2 and TRBJ2-2; D gene uncertain. This CDR3 comprises 14 residues. V lost 5 bases to trimming and J lost 1 base, with 8 bases between them. Germline V lookup: CDR1 SGHTA, CDR2 FQGNSA. CDR3 loop: CASSKSENTGELFF. DNA of the CDR3: TGTGCCAGCAGCAAATCGGAGAACACCGGGGAGCTGTTTTTT.

This clone has only a few counts. The chain has TRBV29-1 and TRBJ2-1; TRBD1 might be the D (5 bases). This CDR3 is 12 amino acids long. Germline CDR1 and CDR2: SQVTM and ANQGSEA. Trimming took off 2 bases at V and 4 bases at J, with 6 bases between the two ends. The CDR3, as DNA: TGCAGCGTTGAAAGGGGTTACAATGAGCAGTTCTTC. This translates into CSVERGYNEQFF.

The chain combines TRBV10-3 with TRBJ2-7, with 7 bases lining up with TRBD1. After removal of 8 bases from V and 5 bases from J, the junction contained 6 bases not matched to a gene. The V gene's germline CDR1 is ENHRY and CDR2 SYGVKD. This CDR3 comprises 12 residues. CDR3 sequence reads: CAIQTGSNEQYF. CDR3 in DNA: TGTGCCATCCAGACAGGGTCTAACGAGCAGTACTTC.

In regard to this clone: The same CDR3 also results from other DNA sequences found in this sample. The chain combines TRBV5-1 with TRBJ1-3, with 7 bases lining up with TRBD1. Germline trimming cut 0 bases from V and 0 bases from J; bases unmatched to any gene: 3. CDR3 size: 16 residues. Germline V gives CDR1 SGHRS, CDR2 YFSETQ. The CDR3 nucleotides are TGCGCCAGCAGCTTGGCCGGGACAGCCTCTGGAAACACCATATATTTT. Translation: CASSLAGTASGNTIYF.

The chain carries TRBV19 and TRBJ1-5; unclear D gene. The CDR3 is 13 residues long. The germline V gene has CDR1 LNHDA and CDR2 SQIVND (reference sequence). Trimming cost V 3 bases and J 5 bases, with 8 bases left between them. This CDR3 is CASSIGRYQPQHF. CDR3 DNA sequence: TGTGCCAGTAGTATCGGAAGGTATCAGCCCCAGCATTTT.

The rearrangement uses TRBV7-9 and TRBJ1-2; D possibly corresponds to TRBD1 (5 bases). With 7 bases removed from V and 4 bases from J, the gap between germline ends came to 13 bases. The CDR3 has 13 amino acids. Germline V gene lookup returns CDR1 SEHNR and CDR2 FQNEAQ (reference sequence). The CDR3 DNA reads as TGTGCCAGCACCCTGGATACAGGCTATGGCTACACCTTC. Amino acid sequence: CASTLDTGYGYTF.

The V call is TRBV6-6, the J call TRBJ2-6; D remains ambiguous. The CDR3 has 13 residues. V was shortened by 8 bases and J by 4 bases, with 9 bases between the two germline ends. CDR1 is MNHNY, CDR2 SVGAGI, per germline (reference sequence). CDR3 coding DNA: TGTGCCAGCTGCTATTCCGGGGCCAACGTCCTGACTTTC. It codes for CASCYSGANVLTF.

This chain links TRBV7-3 with TRBJ2-2; tentatively, D is TRBD1 (5 bases). This CDR3 is 15 amino acids long. The ends were cut back, 0 bases at V and 6 bases at J, with 11 bases in the middle. Germline CDR1 is SGHTA and CDR2 is FQGTGA. The CDR3 sequence: CASSLTGHKSGELFF. The CDR3 DNA sequence: TGTGCCAGCAGCTTAACGGGGCATAAGTCCGGGGAGCTGTTTTTT.

This clone showed up just once. The chain employs TRBV5-1 and TRBJ2-1; the D call may be TRBD1 or TRBD2 (5 bases each). The CDR3 loop spans 18 amino acids. CDR1 and CDR2 from the germline V gene are SGHRS and YFSETQ. Trimming removed 4 bases from V and 3 bases from J, with 23 bases in between. The chain's CDR3 is CASSPFADGVGGYNEQFF. The CDR3 DNA is TGCGCCAGCAGCCCTTTTGCCGACGGGGTTGGGGGCTACAATGAGCAGTTCTTC.

As regards this clone: Its ends do not fully match the called genes, so a read error is possible. The chain joins TRBV10-3 to TRBJ1-1; TRBD1 matches 9 bases. Per the germline V gene, CDR1 is ENHRY and CDR2 is SYGVKD. CDR3 length equals 14 residues. This chain's CDR3 is CAIMGQGVKTEAFF. The DNA for the CDR3 is TGTGCCATCATGGGACAGGGTGTGAAAACTGAAGCTTTCTTT.

The chain couples TRBV5-4 to TRBJ2-5, with 11 bases that match TRBD1. V lost 4 bases and J lost 5; bases outside the gene matches: 4. The germline gives CDR1 SGHNT, CDR2 YYREEE (reference sequence). CDR3 length: 14 amino acids. CDR3 protein: CASSKDRGRETQYF. CDR3 in DNA: TGTGCCAGCAGCAAGGACAGGGGGCGGGAGACCCAGTACTTC.

This rearrangement joins TRBV5-6 to TRBJ2-5; 8 nucleotides line up with TRBD2. The junction had 9 bases not matched to a gene; V was cut back by 4 bases and J by 4 bases. CDR1 is SGHDT, CDR2 YYEEEE, per germline. The CDR3 length is 15 residues. The CDR3 protein is CASSPPAGGVETQYF. Written as DNA, the CDR3 is TGTGCCAGCAGCCCTCCGGCGGGGGGAGTAGAGACCCAGTACTTC.

V is TRBV2 and J is TRBJ2-1, with 9 bases that match TRBD1. This CDR3 contains 15 residues. Germline-derived CDR1 and CDR2 are SNHLY and FYNNEI. V lost 5 bases to trimming and J lost 5 bases; unmatched junction nucleotides: 7. The CDR3 sequence: CASSWDRVYDNEQFF. The CDR3 region has the DNA TGTGCCAGCAGTTGGGACAGGGTTTACGACAATGAGCAGTTCTTC.

This chain joins TRBV7-9 and TRBJ2-7; D gene ambiguous. CDR1 and CDR2 from the germline V gene are SEHNR and FQNEAQ (reference sequence). V was clipped by 3 bases and J by 5 bases, with 11 bases between them. The CDR3 length is 13 residues. CDR3 in DNA: TGTGCCAGCAGCTTCTGGGGTGGGGACGAGCAGTACTTC. It specifies CASSFWGGDEQYF.

The genes are TRBV4-1 and TRBJ1-2; TRBD1 agrees at 10 bases. The germline gives CDR1 MGHRA, CDR2 YSYEKL. V trimming: 2 bases; J trimming: 8 bases; junction bases outside the gene matches: 5. This CDR3 has 14 residues. The CDR3 DNA follows: TGCGCCAGCAGCCAACCCGACAGGGGGCGAGGCTACACCTTC. It encodes CASSQPDRGRGYTF.

Turning to this clone: The junction differs from germline at one of its ends, possibly a read error. The chain is built from TRBV7-7 and TRBJ2-2; 8 positions agree with TRBD2. CDR3 length: 15 amino acids. Germline values: CDR1 SSHAT, CDR2 FNYEAQ (reference sequence). CDR3 sequence: CASSPGGAGTGELFF. CDR3 DNA sequence: TGTGCTAGCAGCCCCGGGGGGGCTGGGACCGGGGAGCTGTTTTTT.

The chain uses TRBV6-6 and TRBJ1-1; TRBD1 matches 8 bases. The CDR3 covers 12 residues. The V gene's germline CDR1 is MNHNY and CDR2 SVGAGI (reference sequence). V gave up 6 bases and J gave up 4 bases; unmatched junction bases: 1. The CDR3: CASRTGGTEAFF. As DNA, the CDR3 is TGTGCCAGCAGAACAGGGGGCACTGAAGCTTTCTTT.

The gene calls are TRBV5-5 and TRBJ2-7; TRBD1 matches at 8 bases. V shed 6 bases and J 4 bases; nucleotides not matched to a gene: 12. CDR3 length: 15 amino acids. Germline CDR1 and CDR2: SGHKS and YYEKEE (reference sequence). The CDR3 reads CASTYRTGSRYEQYF. The DNA for the CDR3 is TGTGCCAGCACCTATAGGACAGGGAGTCGTTACGAGCAGTACTTC.

The chain employs TRBV14 and TRBJ2-3, with unresolved D. Germline V gene lookup returns CDR1 SGHDN and CDR2 FVKESK. The CDR3 consists of 15 residues. The germline V and J ends were trimmed by 0 bases and 0 bases, with 7 bases remaining between them. The CDR3 sequence is CASSQDRRSTDTQYF. The CDR3 coding sequence is TGTGCCAGCAGCCAAGATCGGAGAAGCACAGATACGCAGTATTTT.

This chain joins TRBV19 and TRBJ2-5; perhaps TRBD1 as D (6 bases). The germline gives CDR1 LNHDA, CDR2 SQIVND (reference sequence). V was clipped by 5 bases and J by 1 base, with 17 bases between them. This CDR3 is built from 16 residues. The CDR3 here is CASSARGGTPQETQYF. CDR3 coding DNA: TGTGCCAGTAGTGCCAGGGGTGGTACCCCCCAAGAGACCCAGTACTTC.

This clone has only one observation. Here the CDR3 DNA reads TGTGCCAGCAGGGGAACAGGGGAGTCTGGTTACGAGCAGTACTTC. It translates to CASRGTGESGYEQYF. The V call is TRBV6-1, the J call TRBJ2-7, with 7 bases that match TRBD1. Germline CDR1 reads MNHNS; CDR2 reads SASEGT. The ends lost 6 bases at V and 4 bases at J; junction bases unmatched: 12. CDR3 size: 15 residues.